This T cell receptor (beta chain) originates from a study of T cells in Graves' hyperthyroidism and ophthalmopathy. In the case of this clonotype: Its antigen remains unknown.

Study observations and caveats: Researchers found most expanded thyroid clonotypes above 0.001 in blood as well. A model of 13 V-J features distinguished ophthalmopathy from stable hyperthyroidism.

The CDR3 totals 17 residues. Germline V gene data show CDR1 as MNHEY and CDR2 as SVGEGT. With 6 bases clipped from V and 5 bases from J, the junction kept 12 bases outside the gene matches. Graves' hyperthyroidism showing no ophthalmopathy progression within 18 months was considered stable. The study based diagnoses on clinical symptoms, serum thyroxine and TRAb, thyroid ultrasound and orbital computed tomography. Authors of the study amplified TCR beta CDR3 regions from RNA transcripts. HTBI primers were the set used in a first-round RT-PCR of the TCR CDR3. TCRdb re-called the multiplex PCR reads through MiXCR, storing one row per CDR3 protein. Counted here are about 560,000 distinct CDR3 sequences, 16% occurring once; the ten biggest clones make up about 18%.

The genes are TRBV6-2 or TRBV6-3 and TRBJ2-3; 12 bases line up with TRBD2. Material: blood. The TCR originated in a woman younger than 35 with Graves' hyperthyroidism. The DNA for the CDR3 is TGTGCCAGCAGCCCACCTCCTAGCGGGAGGGGTGGAGATACGCAGTATTTT. Amino acids: CASSPPPSGRGGDTQYF.